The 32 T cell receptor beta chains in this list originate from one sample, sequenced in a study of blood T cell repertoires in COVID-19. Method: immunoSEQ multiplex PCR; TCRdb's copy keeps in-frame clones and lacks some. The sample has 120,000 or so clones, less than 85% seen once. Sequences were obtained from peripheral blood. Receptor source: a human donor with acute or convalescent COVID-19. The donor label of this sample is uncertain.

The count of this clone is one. This chain's CDR3 is CASSYQGERTGELFF. For the CDR3, the DNA is TGTGCCAGCAGTTACCAGGGGGAGAGAACCGGGGAGCTGTTTTTT. The genes are TRBV6-6 and TRBJ2-2; 7 nucleotides align to TRBD1. The V and J ends lost 2 bases and 5 bases, in that order; junction bases with no gene match: 5. This CDR3 region has 15 residues. Germline-derived CDR1 and CDR2 are MNHNY and SVGAGI (reference sequence).

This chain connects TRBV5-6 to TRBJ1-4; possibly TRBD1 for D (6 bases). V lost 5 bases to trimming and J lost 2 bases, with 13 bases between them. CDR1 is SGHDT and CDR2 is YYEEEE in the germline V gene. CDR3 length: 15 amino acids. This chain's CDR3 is CASSPIRGTNEKLFF. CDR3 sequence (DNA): TGTGCCAGCAGTCCCATCAGGGGTACTAATGAAAAACTGTTTTTT.

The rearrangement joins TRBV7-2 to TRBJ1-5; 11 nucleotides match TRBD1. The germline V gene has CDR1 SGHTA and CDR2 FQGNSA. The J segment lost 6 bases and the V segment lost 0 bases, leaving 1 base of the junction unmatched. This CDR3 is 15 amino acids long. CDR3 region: CASSLAGTGGQPQHF. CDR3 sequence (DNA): TGTGCCAGCAGCTTAGCGGGGACAGGGGGTCAGCCCCAGCATTTT.

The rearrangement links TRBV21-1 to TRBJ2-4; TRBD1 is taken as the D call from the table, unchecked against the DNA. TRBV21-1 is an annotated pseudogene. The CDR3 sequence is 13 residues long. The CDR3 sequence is CAKPQGAKNIQYF. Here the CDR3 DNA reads TGTGCCAAACCTCAGGGGGCCAAAAACATTCAGTACTTC.

In nucleotides, the CDR3 is TGTGCCGGAGGCGGGGGGATCCAAGAGACCCAGTACTTC. Translation: CAGGGGIQETQYF. V gene TRBV7-8 combines with J gene TRBJ2-5, with TRBD2 matching over 8 bases. CDR3 size: 13 residues. V lost 11 bases and J lost 1; bases outside the gene matches: 6. The V gene's germline CDR1 is SGHVS and CDR2 FQNEAQ.

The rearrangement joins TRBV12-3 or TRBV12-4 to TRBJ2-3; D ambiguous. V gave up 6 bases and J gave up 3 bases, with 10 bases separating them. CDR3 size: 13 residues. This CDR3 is CASRYFRTDTQYF. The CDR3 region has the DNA TGTGCCAGCAGGTATTTCCGGACAGATACGCAGTATTTT.

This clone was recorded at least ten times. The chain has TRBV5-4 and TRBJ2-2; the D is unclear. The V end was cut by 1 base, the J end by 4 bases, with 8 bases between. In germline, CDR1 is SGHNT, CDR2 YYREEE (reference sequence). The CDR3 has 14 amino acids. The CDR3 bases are TGTGCCAGCAGCTTGAGGAGAGGCACCGGGGAGCTGTTTTTT. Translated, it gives CASSLRRGTGELFF.

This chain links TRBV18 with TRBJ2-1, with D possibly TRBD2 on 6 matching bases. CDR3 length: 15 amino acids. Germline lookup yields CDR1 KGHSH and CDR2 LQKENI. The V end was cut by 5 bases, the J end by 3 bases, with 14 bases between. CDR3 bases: TGTGCCAGCTCATCCCAAACGGGGGTCTACAATGAGCAGTTCTTC. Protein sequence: CASSSQTGVYNEQFF.

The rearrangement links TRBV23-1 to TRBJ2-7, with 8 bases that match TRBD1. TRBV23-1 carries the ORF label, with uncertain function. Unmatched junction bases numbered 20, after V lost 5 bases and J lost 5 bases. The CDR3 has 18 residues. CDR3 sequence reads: CASSSGRPCRGRDHEQYV. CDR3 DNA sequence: TGCGCCAGCAGTTCGGGACGGCCCTGCAGGGGGCGCGACCACGAGCAGTACGTC.

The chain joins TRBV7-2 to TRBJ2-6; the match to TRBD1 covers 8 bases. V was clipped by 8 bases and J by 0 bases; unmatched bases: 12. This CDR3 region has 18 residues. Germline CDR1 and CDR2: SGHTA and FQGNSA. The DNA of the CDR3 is TGTGCCAGCGCTACTTTTGGGACAGGCCTCTCTGGGGCCAACGTCCTGACTTTC. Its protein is CASATFGTGLSGANVLTF.

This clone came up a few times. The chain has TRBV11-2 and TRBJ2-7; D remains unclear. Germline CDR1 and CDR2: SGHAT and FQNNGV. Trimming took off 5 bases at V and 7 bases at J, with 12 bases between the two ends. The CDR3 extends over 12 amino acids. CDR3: CASSPWVGEQYF. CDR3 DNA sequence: TGTGCCAGCAGCCCCTGGGTCGGGGAGCAGTACTTC.

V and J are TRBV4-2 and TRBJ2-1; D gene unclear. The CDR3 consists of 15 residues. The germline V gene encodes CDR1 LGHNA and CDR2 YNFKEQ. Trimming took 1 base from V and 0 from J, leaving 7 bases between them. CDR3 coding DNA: TGTGCCAGCAGCCAAGCGACTGCCTCCTACAATGAGCAGTTCTTC. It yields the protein CASSQATASYNEQFF.

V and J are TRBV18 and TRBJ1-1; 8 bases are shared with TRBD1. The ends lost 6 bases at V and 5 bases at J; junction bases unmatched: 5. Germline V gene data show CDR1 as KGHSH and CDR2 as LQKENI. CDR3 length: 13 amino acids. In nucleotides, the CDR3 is TGTGCCAGCTCCATGACAGGGGCGACTGAAGCTTTCTTT. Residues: CASSMTGATEAFF.

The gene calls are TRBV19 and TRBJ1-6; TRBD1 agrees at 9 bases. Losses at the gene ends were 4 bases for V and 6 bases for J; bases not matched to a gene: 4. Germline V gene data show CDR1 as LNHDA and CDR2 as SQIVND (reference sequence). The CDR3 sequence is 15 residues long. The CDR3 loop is CASSTRDRVNSPLHF. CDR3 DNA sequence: TGTGCCAGTAGTACCCGGGACAGGGTTAATTCACCCCTCCACTTT.

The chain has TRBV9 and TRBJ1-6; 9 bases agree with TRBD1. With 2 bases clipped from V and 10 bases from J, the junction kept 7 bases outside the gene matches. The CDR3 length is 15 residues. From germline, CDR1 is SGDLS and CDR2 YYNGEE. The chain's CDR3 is CASSVRGQGGSPLHF. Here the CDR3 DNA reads TGTGCCAGCAGCGTTAGGGGACAGGGAGGATCACCCCTCCACTTT. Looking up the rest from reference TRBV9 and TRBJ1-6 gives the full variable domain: DSGVTQTPKHLITATGQRVTLRCSPRSGDLSVYWYQQSLDQGLQFLIQYYNGEERAKGNILERFSAQQFPDLHSELNLSSLELGDSALYFCASSVRGQGGSPLHFGNGTRLTVT.

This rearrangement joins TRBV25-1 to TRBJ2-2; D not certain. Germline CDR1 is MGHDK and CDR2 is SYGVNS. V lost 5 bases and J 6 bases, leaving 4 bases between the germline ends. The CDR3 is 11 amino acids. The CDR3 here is CASSTAGELFF. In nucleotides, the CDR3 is TGTGCCAGCAGTACGGCCGGGGAGCTGTTTTTT.

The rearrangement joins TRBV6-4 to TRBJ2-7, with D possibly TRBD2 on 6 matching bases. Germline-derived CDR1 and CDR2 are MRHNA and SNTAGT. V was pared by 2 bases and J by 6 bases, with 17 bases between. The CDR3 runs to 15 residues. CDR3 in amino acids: CASSDRRLVELEQYF. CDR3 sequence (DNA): TGTGCCAGCAGTGACAGGCGACTAGTCGAACTCGAGCAGTACTTC.

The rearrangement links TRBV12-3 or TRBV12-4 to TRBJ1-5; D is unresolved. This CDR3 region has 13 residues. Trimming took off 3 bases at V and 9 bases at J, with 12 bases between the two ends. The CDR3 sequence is CASSLRVTSPQHF. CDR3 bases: TGTGCCAGCAGTTTGAGGGTAACATCGCCCCAGCATTTT.

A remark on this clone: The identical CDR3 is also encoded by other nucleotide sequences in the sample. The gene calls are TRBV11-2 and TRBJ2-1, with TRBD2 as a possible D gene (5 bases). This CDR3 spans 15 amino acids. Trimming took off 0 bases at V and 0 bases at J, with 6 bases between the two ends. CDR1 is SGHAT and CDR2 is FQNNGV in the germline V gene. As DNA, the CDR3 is TGTGCCAGCAGCTTAGATCGGGGCTCCTACAATGAGCAGTTCTTC. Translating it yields CASSLDRGSYNEQFF.

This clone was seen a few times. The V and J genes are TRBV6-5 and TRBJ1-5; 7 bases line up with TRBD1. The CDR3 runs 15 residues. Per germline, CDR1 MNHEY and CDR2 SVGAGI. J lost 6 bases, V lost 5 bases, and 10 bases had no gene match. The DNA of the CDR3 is TGTGCCAGCAGTCCCGGGACAGCTCCCAGTCAGCCCCAGCATTTT. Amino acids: CASSPGTAPSQPQHF.

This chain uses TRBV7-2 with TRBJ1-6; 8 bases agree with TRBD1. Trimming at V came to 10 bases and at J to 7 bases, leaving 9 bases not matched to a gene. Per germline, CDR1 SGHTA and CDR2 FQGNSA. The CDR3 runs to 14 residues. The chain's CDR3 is CAIVTGAVNSPLHF. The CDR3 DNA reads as TGTGCCATCGTGACAGGGGCGGTCAATTCACCCCTCCACTTT.

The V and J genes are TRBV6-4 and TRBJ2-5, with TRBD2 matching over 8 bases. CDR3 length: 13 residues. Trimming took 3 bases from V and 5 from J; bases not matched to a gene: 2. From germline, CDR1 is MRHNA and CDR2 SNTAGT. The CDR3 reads CASSEQRGETQYF. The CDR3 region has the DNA TGTGCCAGCAGTGAACAGCGGGGGGAGACCCAGTACTTC.

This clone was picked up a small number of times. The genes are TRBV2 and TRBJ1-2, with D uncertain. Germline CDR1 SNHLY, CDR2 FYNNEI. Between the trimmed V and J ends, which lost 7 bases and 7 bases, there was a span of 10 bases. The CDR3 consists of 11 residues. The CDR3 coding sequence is TGTGCCAGCACGTACCAGGCTGGCTACACCTTC. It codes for CASTYQAGYTF.

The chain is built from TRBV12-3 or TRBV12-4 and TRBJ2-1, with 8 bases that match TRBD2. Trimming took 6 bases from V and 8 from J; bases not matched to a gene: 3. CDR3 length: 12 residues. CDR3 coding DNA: TGTGCCAGCAGCCCAGCGGGGGATGAGCAGTTCTTC. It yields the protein CASSPAGDEQFF.

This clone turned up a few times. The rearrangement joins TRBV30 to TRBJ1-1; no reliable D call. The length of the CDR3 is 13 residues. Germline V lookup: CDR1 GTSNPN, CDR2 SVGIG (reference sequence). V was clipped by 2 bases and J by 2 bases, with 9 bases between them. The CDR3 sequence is CAWSREINTEAFF. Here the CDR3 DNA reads TGTGCCTGGAGTAGAGAGATAAACACTGAAGCTTTCTTT. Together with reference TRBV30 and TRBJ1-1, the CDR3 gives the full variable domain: SQTIHQWPATLVQPVGSPLSLECTVEGTSNPNLYWYRQAAGRGLQLLFYSVGIGQISSEVPQNLSASRPQDRQFILSSKKLLLSDSGFYLCAWSREINTEAFFGQGTRLTVV.

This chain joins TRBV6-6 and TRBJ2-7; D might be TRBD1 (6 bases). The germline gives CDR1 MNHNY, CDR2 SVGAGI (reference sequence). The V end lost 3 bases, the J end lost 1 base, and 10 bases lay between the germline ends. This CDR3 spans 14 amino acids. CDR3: CASSYSQGSYEQYV. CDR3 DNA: TGTGCCAGCAGTTATTCCCAGGGGTCCTACGAGCAGTACGTC.

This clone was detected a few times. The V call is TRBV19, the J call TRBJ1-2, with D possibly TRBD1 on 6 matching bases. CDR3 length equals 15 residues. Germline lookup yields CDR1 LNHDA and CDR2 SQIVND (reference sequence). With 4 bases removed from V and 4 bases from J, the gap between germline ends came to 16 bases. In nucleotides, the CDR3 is TGTGCCAGTAGTACGCCCCCCCAGGGGCTCTATGGCTACACCTTC. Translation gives CASSTPPQGLYGYTF.

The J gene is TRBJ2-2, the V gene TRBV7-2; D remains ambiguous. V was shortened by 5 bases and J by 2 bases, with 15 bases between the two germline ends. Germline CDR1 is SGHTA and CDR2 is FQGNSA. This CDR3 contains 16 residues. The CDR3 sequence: CASSAQPVKNTGELFF. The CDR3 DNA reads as TGTGCCAGCAGCGCACAGCCCGTTAAAAACACCGGGGAGCTGTTTTTT.

For the CDR3, the DNA is TGTGCCAGCTCAATCGGGACAGGGGCGCCGGATGAGCAGTTCTTC. Its protein is CASSIGTGAPDEQFF. V gene TRBV18 combines with J gene TRBJ2-1, with 10 positions matching TRBD1. The V gene's germline CDR1 is KGHSH and CDR2 LQKENI. Unmatched junction bases numbered 9, after V lost 5 bases and J lost 8 bases. This CDR3 is 15 amino acids long. Combining the CDR3 with reference TRBV18 and TRBJ2-1 gives the whole variable domain NAGVMQNPRHLVRRRGQEARLRCSPMKGHSHVYWYRQLPEEGLKFMVYLQKENIIDESGMPKERFSAEFPKEGPSILRIQQVVRGDSAAYFCASSIGTGAPDEQFFGPGTRLTVL.

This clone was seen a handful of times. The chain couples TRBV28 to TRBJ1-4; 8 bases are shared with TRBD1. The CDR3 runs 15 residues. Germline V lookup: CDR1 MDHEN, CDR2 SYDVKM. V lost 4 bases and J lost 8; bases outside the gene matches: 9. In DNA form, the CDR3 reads TGTGCCAGCAGTTCCGGACAGGGTGGGGGAGAAAAACTGTTTTTT. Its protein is CASSSGQGGGEKLFF.

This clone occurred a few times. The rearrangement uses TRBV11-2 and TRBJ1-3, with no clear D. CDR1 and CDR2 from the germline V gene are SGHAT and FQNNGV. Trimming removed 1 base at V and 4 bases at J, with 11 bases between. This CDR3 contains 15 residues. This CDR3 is CASSLVLAAGNTIYF. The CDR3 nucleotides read TGTGCCAGCAGCTTAGTCTTGGCGGCCGGAAACACCATATATTTT.

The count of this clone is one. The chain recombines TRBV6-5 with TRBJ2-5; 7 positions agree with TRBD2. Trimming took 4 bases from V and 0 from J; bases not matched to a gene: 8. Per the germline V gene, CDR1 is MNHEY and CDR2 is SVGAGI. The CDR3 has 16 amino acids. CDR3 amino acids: CASSSLSRGNQETQYF. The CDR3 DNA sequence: TGTGCCAGCAGTTCCCTATCGCGGGGGAACCAAGAGACCCAGTACTTC.